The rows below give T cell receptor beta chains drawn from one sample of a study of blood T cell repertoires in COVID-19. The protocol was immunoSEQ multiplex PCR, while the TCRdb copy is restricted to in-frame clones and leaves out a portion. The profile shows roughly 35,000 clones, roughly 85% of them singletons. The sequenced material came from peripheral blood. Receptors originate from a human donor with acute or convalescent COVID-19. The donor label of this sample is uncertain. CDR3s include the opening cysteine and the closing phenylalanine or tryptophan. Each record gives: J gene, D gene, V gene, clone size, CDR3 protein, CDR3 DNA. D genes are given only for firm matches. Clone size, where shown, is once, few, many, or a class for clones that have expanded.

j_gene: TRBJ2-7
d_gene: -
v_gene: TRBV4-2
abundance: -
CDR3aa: CASSQEIVATPSEQYF
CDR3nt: TGTGCCAGCAGCCAAGAGATCGTTGCTACCCCGAGTGAGCAGTACTTC

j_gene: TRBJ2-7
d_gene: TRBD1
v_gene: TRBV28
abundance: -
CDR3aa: CASRDRGLSVSYEQYF
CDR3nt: TGTGCCAGCCGGGACAGGGGGCTGTCGGTCTCCTACGAGCAGTACTTC

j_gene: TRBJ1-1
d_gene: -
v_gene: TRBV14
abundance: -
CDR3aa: CASIKRGLDSLLKAFF
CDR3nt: TGTGCCAGCATCAAGAGGGGTTTGGACAGCCTCCTAAAAGCTTTCTTT

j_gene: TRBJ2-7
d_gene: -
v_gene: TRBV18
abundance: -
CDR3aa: CASSPGADREQYF
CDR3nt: TGTGCCAGCTCACCAGGGGCAGACCGGGAGCAGTACTTC

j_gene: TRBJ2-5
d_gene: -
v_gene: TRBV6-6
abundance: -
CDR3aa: CASSPTLFRTLQETQYF
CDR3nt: TGTGCCAGCAGTCCTACGCTTTTTAGGACATTACAAGAGACCCAGTACTTC

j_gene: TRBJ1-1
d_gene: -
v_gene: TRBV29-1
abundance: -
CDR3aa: CSVQPMNTEAFF
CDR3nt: TGCAGCGTACAGCCGATGAACACTGAAGCTTTCTTT

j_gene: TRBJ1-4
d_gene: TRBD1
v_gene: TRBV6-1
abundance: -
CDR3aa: CASSEVLGGRFREKLFF
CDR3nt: TGTGCCAGCAGTGAAGTGTTAGGGGGCCGCTTTAGGGAAAAACTGTTTTTT

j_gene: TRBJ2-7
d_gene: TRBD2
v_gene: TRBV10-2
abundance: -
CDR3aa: CASSGLLAGGHEQYF
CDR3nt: TGCGCCAGCAGTGGATTACTAGCGGGGGGCCACGAGCAGTACTTC

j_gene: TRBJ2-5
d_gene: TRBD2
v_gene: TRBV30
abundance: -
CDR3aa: CAWSEGGGALETQYF
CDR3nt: TGTGCCTGGAGTGAGGGCGGGGGGGCTCTAGAGACCCAGTACTTC

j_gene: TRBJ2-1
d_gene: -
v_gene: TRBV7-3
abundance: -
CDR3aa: CASSSRGGEQFF
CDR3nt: TGTGCCAGCAGCTCAAGGGGGGGCGAGCAGTTCTTC

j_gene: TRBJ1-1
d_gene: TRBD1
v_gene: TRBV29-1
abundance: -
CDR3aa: CSVSQGARNTEAFF
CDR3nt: TGCAGCGTTTCGCAGGGGGCAAGGAACACTGAAGCTTTCTTT

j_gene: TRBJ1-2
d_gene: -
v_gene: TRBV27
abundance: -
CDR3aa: CASSLAGSVNYGYTF
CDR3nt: TGTGCCAGCAGTTTAGCGGGATCCGTTAACTATGGCTACACCTTC

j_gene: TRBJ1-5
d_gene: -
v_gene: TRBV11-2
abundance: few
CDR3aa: CASSFEGGQPQHF
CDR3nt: TGTGCCAGCAGCTTCGAGGGCGGTCAGCCCCAGCATTTT

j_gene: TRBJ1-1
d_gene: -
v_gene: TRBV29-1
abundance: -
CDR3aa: CSVVYRANTEAFF
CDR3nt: TGCAGCGTTGTCTACAGGGCGAACACTGAAGCTTTCTTT

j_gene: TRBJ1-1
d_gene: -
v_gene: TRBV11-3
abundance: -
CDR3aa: CASSSQGGTEAFF
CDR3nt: TGTGCCAGCAGCTCCCAGGGTGGCACTGAAGCTTTCTTT

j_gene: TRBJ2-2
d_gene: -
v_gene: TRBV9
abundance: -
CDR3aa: CASSVGTQPNTGELFF
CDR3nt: TGTGCCAGCAGCGTCGGGACTCAGCCGAACACCGGGGAGCTGTTTTTT

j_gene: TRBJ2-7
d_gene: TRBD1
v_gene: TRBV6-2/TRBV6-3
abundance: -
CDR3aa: CASSRPGTGSYEQYF
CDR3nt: TGTGCCAGCAGCCGTCCCGGGACAGGGTCCTACGAGCAGTACTTC

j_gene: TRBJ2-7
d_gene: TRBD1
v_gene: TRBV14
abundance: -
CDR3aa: CASSQGQGPREQYF
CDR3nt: TGTGCCAGCAGCCAAGGACAGGGCCCTCGCGAGCAGTACTTC

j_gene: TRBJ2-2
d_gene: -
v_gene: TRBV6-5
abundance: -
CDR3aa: CASSYNSANTGELFF
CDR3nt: TGTGCCAGCAGTTACAATTCAGCGAACACCGGGGAGCTGTTTTTT

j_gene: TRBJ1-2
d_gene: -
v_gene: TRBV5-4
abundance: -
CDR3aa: CASSSPGGSYGYTF
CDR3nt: TGTGCCAGCAGCTCGCCGGGGGGCTCCTATGGCTACACCTTC

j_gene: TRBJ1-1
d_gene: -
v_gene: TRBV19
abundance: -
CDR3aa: CASSIARVHTEAFF
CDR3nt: TGTGCCAGTAGTATAGCCAGGGTTCACACTGAAGCTTTCTTT

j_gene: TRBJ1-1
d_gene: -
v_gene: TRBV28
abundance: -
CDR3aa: CASSLPYTEAFF
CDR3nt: TGTGCCAGCAGTTTACCGTACACTGAAGCTTTCTTT

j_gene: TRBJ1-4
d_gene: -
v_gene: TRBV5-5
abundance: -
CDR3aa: CASRREHLNEKLFF
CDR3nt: TGTGCCAGCAGGAGGGAGCATTTAAATGAAAAACTGTTTTTT

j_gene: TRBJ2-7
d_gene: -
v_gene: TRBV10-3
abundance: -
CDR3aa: CAIGGGLTEQYF
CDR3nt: TGTGCCATCGGGGGGGGGCTCACCGAGCAGTACTTC

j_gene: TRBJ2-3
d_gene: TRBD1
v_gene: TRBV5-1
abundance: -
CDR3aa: CASSRSPGQGGDTQYF
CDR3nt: TGCGCCAGCAGCAGGTCTCCGGGACAGGGAGGGGATACGCAGTATTTT

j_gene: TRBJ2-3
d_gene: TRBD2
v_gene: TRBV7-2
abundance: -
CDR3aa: CASSTRGGAGTDTQYF
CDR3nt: TGTGCCAGCAGCACCCGGGGGGGCGCGGGCACAGATACGCAGTATTTT

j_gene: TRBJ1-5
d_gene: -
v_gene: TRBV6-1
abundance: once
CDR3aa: CASSPTDSNQPQHF
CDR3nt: TGTGCCAGCAGTCCGACAGATAGCAATCAGCCCCAGCATTTT

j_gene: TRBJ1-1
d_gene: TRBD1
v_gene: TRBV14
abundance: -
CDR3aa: CASSLGQGVTEAFF
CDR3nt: TGTGCCAGCAGCCTCGGACAGGGGGTCACTGAAGCTTTCTTT

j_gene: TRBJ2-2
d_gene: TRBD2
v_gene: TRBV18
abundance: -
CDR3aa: CASSRGAGDTGELFF
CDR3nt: TGTGCCAGCTCCCGAGGAGCGGGAGACACCGGGGAGCTGTTTTTT

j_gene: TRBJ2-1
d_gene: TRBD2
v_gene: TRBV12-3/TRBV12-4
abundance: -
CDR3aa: CACSGLAGAEQFF
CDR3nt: TGTGCCTGTTCTGGGCTAGCGGGAGCTGAGCAGTTCTTC

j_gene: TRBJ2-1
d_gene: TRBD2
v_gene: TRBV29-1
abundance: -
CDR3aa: CSVSGLAVNEQFF
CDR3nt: TGCAGCGTGTCGGGACTAGCGGTTAATGAGCAGTTCTTC

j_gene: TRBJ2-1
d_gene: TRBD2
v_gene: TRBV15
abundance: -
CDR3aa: CATSRDRTSGYNEQFF
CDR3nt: TGTGCCACCAGCAGAGATAGGACTAGCGGTTACAATGAGCAGTTCTTC

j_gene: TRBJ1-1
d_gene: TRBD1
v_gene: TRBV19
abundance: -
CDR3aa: CASRSSGGAADTEAFF
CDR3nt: TGTGCCAGTAGGTCGTCAGGGGGCGCGGCGGACACTGAAGCTTTCTTT

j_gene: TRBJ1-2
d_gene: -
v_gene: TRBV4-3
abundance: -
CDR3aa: CASSPSGTYGYTF
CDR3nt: TGCGCCAGCAGCCCTAGCGGGACTTATGGCTACACCTTC

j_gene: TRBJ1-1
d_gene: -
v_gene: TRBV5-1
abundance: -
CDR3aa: CASSQQDSVTEAFF
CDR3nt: TGCGCCAGCAGCCAGCAGGACAGCGTCACTGAAGCTTTCTTT

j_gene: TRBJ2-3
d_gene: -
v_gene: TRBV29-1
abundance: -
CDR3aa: CSVAQLRGGLEDTQYF
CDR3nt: TGCAGCGTCGCCCAACTTCGTGGGGGCCTCGAAGATACGCAGTATTTT

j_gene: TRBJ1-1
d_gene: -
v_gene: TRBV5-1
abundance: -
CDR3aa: CASSLASYAQEAFF
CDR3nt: TGCGCCAGCAGCTTGGCCAGTTATGCTCAGGAAGCTTTCTTT

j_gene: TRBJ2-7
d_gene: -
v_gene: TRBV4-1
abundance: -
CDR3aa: CASSQGDYYEQYF
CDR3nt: TGCGCCAGCAGCCAAGGAGACTACTACGAGCAGTACTTC

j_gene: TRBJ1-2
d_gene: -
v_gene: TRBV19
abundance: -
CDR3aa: CASSIGSGSRNYGYTF
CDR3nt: TGTGCCAGTAGTATCGGGTCAGGGTCGAGGAACTATGGCTACACCTTC

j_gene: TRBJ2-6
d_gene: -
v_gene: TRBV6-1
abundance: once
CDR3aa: CASSVLHSSGANVLTF
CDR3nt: TGTGCCAGCAGTGTACTACATAGCTCTGGGGCCAACGTCCTGACTTTC

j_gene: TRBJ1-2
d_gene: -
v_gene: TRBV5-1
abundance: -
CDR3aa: CASSLDLPEGGYTF
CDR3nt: TGCGCCAGCAGCTTGGATCTCCCGGAGGGAGGCTACACCTTC

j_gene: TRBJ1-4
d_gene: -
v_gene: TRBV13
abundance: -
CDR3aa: CASSLDMWGRTLATNEKLFF
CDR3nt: TGTGCCAGCAGCTTAGATATGTGGGGCCGCACCCTTGCAACTAATGAAAAACTGTTTTTT

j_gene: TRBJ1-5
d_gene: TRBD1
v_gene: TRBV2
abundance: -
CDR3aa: CASLQTGTGEQPQHF
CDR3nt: TGTGCCAGCCTACAAACAGGGACAGGGGAACAGCCCCAGCATTTT

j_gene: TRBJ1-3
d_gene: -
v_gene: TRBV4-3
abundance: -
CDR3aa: CASSLISGGAGNTIYF
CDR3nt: TGCGCCAGCAGCCTCATCTCGGGGGGCGCGGGAAACACCATATATTTT

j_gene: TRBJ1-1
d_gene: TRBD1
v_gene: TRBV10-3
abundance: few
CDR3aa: CAIRQGQGIGNTEAFF
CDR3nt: TGTGCCATCAGGCAAGGACAGGGGATAGGAAACACTGAAGCTTTCTTT

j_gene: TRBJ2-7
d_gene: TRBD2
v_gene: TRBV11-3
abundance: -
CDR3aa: CASSLNTVELAGYEQYF
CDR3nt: TGTGCCAGCAGCTTAAATACGGTGGAGCTAGCGGGATACGAGCAGTACTTC

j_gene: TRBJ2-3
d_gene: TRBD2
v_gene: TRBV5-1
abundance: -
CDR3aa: CASSRILAGGPTDTQYF
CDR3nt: TGCGCCAGCAGCCGTATCCTAGCGGGGGGGCCCACAGATACGCAGTATTTT

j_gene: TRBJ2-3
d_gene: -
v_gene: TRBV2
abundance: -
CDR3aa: CASSGTFTKTDTQYF
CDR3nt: TGTGCCAGCAGTGGTACGTTTACAAAAACAGATACGCAGTATTTT